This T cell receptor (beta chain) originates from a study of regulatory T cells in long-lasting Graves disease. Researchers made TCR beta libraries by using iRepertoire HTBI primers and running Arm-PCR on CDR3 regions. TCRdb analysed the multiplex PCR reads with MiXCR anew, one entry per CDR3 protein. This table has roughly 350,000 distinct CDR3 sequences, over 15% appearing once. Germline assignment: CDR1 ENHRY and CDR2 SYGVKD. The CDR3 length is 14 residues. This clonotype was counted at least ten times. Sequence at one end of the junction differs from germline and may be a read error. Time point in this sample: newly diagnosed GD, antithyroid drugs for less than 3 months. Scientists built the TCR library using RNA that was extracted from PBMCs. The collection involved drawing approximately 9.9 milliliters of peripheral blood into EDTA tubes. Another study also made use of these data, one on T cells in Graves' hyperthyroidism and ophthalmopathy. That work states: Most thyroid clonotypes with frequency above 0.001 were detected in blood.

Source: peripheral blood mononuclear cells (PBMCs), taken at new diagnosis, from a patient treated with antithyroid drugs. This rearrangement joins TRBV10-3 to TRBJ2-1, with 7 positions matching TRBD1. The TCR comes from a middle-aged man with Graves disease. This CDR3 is CAISQSGQYNEQFF. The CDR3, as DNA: TGTGCCATCAGTCAGTCGGGACAGTACAATGAGCAGTTCTTC.